This T cell receptor (beta chain) was recorded in a study of T cell responses to AZD1222 COVID-19 vaccine (dated by TCRdb to the early 2020s). A note on the overall study: A total of 230 to 250 trial participants underwent TCR sequencing, of whom 200 to 220 received two doses of AZD1222 and some 26 received two doses of the MenACWY control vaccine. Trial participants were enrolled into age subgroups of 18-55, 56-69 and 70-plus years, which contained 148, 28 and 57 TCR-sequenced participants, respectively.

Overall study results and their limits: Most participants were white British and females outnumbered males, and the authors suggested that clonal diversity may have been underestimated. Conclusions about previously exposed vaccinees are limited because only a handful of AZD1222 recipients were SARS-CoV-2 seropositive at baseline. The 56-69-year group was small, and its depth increase did not reach significance, likely because of low power. CD4 TCRs associated with the vaccine covered the entire spike protein, and the dominant responses were in regions 160-218 and 743-854. Reportedly, almost half of the unique spike-specific TCRs recognized epitopes lying outside the regions that are mutated in the B.1.351 and B.1.1.7 variants. After two AZD1222 doses, both the breadth and the depth of spike-specific TCRs were significantly higher than at day 0 and than in MenACWY recipients. Because no day 14 peak-response samples were available, the repertoires could be characterized only after the peak T cell response.

The CDR3 regions of human TCRbeta chains were analyzed by immunosequencing. In the original analysis: Repertoire TCRs were matched against a reference library of SARS-CoV-2-specific TCRs generated with the MIRA antigen-specificity platform. Breadth was defined as the fraction of unique TCRs that were SARS-CoV-2-associated, and depth was defined as the fraction of total T cells that were SARS-CoV-2-associated. Each spike-specific TCR was assigned to its reactive spike region and to a CD4 or CD8 class using the MIRA data. Log10-transformed breadth and depth values were compared by one-way ANOVA with Sidak's multiple comparisons tests. Imported from immuneACCESS, the table was reduced by TCRdb to in-frame sequences with V and J called. These copies leave out some clones; in studies compared against another copy, an unresolved V gene accounts for under half, and the cause of the remainder is not known. V, J and clone size derive from that table, while D and trimming were established from the DNA sequence. This sample gives 120,000 or so clones in total; about 90% of them show up just once. In total, the top ten clones hold about 7.7% of the sample.

A distance of 19 bases separates the germline ends of V and J, which lose 5 bases and 4 bases respectively. In the germline V gene, CDR1 corresponds to SGHTA and CDR2 to FQGNSA. The CDR3 holds 16 amino acids from the cysteine to the phenylalanine. CDR3 DNA is the only sequence kept; it has 48 bases, read in frame from the first base. The label giving this sample's time point can be read as: about 28 days (+/-7) after the second vaccine dose. AZD1222 recipients whose second dose came at about 4 weeks and those whose second dose came at about 12 weeks were combined into one group, since spike-specific TCR depth and breadth did not differ between the two schedules. Vaccinee samples were obtained from the UK trials COV001 and COV002, which included a single-blind randomized controlled phase 2/3 trial of AZD1222 (ChAdOx1 nCoV-19) in healthy adults. For TCRbeta chain sequencing, PBMC samples were collected from trial participants at day 0 and at day 28 after the second dose.

Of note for this clone: Its target antigen remains unknown. Qualities for individual bases were not recorded, and no much larger clone is one base off.

This sequence originates from an adult who received the AZD1222 COVID-19 vaccine. The sequencing used peripheral blood, collected 28 days after the second AZD1222 dose. Recombination connected TRBV7-2 to TRBJ2-3, with the D gene too uncertain to name. The nucleotide sequence reads as follows: TGTGCCAGCAGCCCCCCCACTTCGGGCCCCGCAGATACGCAGTATTTT. Its amino acids are CASSPPTSGPADTQYF.